This record looks at one T cell receptor beta chain sequence and its context. As yet, its antigen is unknown. These data belong to a study of lymphopenia after photon versus proton radiotherapy. Notes on the study in general: Survival link was tested only in deceased patients; proton benefit remains a possibility. Post-nadir diversity loss with photons came from oligoclonal expansion, particularly CD8+ Temra cells.

The CDR3 is 16 residues long. Germline V gene sequence: CDR1 LNHNV, CDR2 YYDKDF (reference sequence). The junction had 5 bases not matched to a gene; V was cut back by 5 bases and J by 0 bases. Assay: immunoSEQ multiplex PCR; the TCRdb copy retains only in-frame clones and omits some. Of tens of thousands of clones in the sample, about four fifths were seen once. The clonotype was recovered from a man aged 60 to 75 with pancreatic cancer. V and J are TRBV15 and TRBJ2-7; 12 nucleotides agree with TRBD2. Source: peripheral blood, taken from a patient treated with proton-based radiotherapy. The CDR3 loop reads CATSGLAGGSSYEQYF. The CDR3 region has the DNA TGTGCCACCAGCGGGCTAGCGGGAGGGAGCTCCTACGAGCAGTACTTC.